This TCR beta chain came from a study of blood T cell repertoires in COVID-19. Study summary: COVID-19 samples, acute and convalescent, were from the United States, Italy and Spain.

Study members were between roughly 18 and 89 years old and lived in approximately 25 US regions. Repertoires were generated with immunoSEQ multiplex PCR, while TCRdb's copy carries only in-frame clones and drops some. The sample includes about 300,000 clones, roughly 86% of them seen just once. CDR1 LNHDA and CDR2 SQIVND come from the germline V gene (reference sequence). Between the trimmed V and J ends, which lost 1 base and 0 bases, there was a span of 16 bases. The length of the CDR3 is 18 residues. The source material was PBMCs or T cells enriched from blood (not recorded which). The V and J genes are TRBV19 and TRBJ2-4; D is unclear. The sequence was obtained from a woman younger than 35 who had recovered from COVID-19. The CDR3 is CASSIGAKDDIAKNIQYF. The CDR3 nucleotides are TGTGCCAGTAGTATAGGGGCCAAAGATGATATAGCCAAAAACATTCAGTACTTC.